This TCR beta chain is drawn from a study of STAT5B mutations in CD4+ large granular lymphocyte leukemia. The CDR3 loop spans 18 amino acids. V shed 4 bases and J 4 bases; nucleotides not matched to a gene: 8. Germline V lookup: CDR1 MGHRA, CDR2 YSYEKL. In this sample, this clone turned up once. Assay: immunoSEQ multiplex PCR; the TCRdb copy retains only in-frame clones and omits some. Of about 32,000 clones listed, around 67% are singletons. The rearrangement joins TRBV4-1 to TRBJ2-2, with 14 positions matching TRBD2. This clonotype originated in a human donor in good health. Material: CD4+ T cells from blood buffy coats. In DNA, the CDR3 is TGCGCCAGCAGCCTTATCGGGACTAGCGGGGGTAGCACCGGGGAGCTGTTTTTT. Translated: CASSLIGTSGGSTGELFF.